These 21 T cell receptor beta chains share one sample of origin, sequenced in a study of cytomegalovirus exposure and HLA in healthy donors. Researchers ran the PCR with 60 Vbeta and 13 Jbeta primers. The protocol was immunoSEQ multiplex PCR, while the TCRdb copy is restricted to in-frame clones and leaves out a portion. Seen here are 150,000 to 200,000 clones, approximately 80% observed once, and the top ten hold approximately 14%. The material sequenced was PBMCs. The source is a woman between 40 and 50 years old in good health and CMV-seronegative.

The V gene is TRBV10-1, the J gene TRBJ2-2, with D uncertain. V gave up 8 bases and J gave up 0 bases, with 7 bases separating them. The germline CDR1 and CDR2 sequences are WNHNN and SYGVQD (reference sequence). CDR3 size: 13 residues. This chain's CDR3 is CASAVTNTGELFF. CDR3 coding DNA: TGCGCCAGCGCAGTAACGAACACCGGGGAGCTGTTTTTT.

With regard to this clone: Germline is not matched at one junction end, which may reflect a read error. The V gene is TRBV2, the J gene TRBJ2-6; a possible D gene is TRBD1 (5 bases). Germline CDR1 SNHLY, CDR2 FYNNEI. The CDR3 loop spans 13 amino acids. The CDR3, as DNA: TGTGCCAGGGCCCCGTCTGGGGCCAACGGCCTGACTTTC. Translated, it gives CARAPSGANGLTF.

This chain joins TRBV9 and TRBJ1-4; D is perhaps TRBD1 (6 bases). The ends were cut back, 3 bases at V and 4 bases at J, with 16 bases in the middle. The CDR3 runs to 16 residues. Germline loops: CDR1 SGDLS, CDR2 YYNGEE. CDR3 loop: CASSAGVTGYNEKLFF. The CDR3 nucleotides are TGTGCCAGCAGCGCCGGGGTAACAGGGTATAATGAAAAACTGTTTTTT.

The genes are TRBV5-6 and TRBJ1-1; D is unresolved. V was shortened by 0 bases and J by 4 bases, with 10 bases between the two germline ends. This CDR3 comprises 14 residues. CDR1 and CDR2 from the germline V gene are SGHDT and YYEEEE. The CDR3 DNA reads TGTGCCAGCAGCTTGGCCGGGAGAAGCACTGAAGCTTTCTTT. Translating gives CASSLAGRSTEAFF.

V is TRBV15 and J is TRBJ2-2, with 12 bases matching TRBD1. J gave up 5 bases and V 8 bases, and 6 bases lay outside the gene matches. This CDR3 has 15 amino acids. Germline V lookup: CDR1 LNHNV, CDR2 YYDKDF (reference sequence). The CDR3 DNA sequence: TGTGCCACCTGCCGGGACAGGGGGCGTACCGGGGAGCTGTTTTTT. It translates to CATCRDRGRTGELFF.

In this sample, this clone turned up once. The chain employs TRBV10-1 and TRBJ1-5; D is perhaps TRBD1 (5 bases). The CDR3 extends over 13 amino acids. Germline CDR1 and CDR2: WNHNN and SYGVQD (reference sequence). V lost 5 bases and J 8 bases, leaving 13 bases between the germline ends. CDR3 in DNA: TGCGCCAGCAGTCAGGACACCCCGGAGCCCCAGCATTTT. Translating gives CASSQDTPEPQHF.

The chain has TRBV30 and TRBJ2-7; 9 bases match TRBD1. This CDR3 comprises 15 residues. V lost 0 bases and J lost 6; bases outside the gene matches: 9. Germline V gene sequence: CDR1 GTSNPN, CDR2 SVGIG (reference sequence). The CDR3 DNA sequence: TGTGCCTGGAGTGTACCTGAGACAGGGGGAGTCGAGCAGTACTTC. Protein product: CAWSVPETGGVEQYF.

V and J are TRBV15 and TRBJ1-2, with a weak D call TRBD1 (6 bases). The V gene lost 0 bases and the J gene lost 4 bases, with 12 bases spanning the gap. Looked up from germline, CDR1 is LNHNV and CDR2 is YYDKDF (reference sequence). The CDR3 covers 15 residues. This chain's CDR3 is CATSRENRAGYGYTF. The CDR3 nucleotides read TGTGCCACCAGCAGAGAAAACAGGGCTGGCTATGGCTACACCTTC.

J is TRBJ2-7 and V is TRBV6-1; possibly TRBD2 for D (7 bases). The CDR3 is 15 residues long. From germline, CDR1 is MNHNS and CDR2 SASEGT. The V and J ends lost 2 bases and 1 base respectively, with 12 bases between them. DNA for the CDR3: TGTGCCAGCAGTGAAAGGGGGGGCCTGTCCTACGAGCAGTACTTC. Its translation: CASSERGGLSYEQYF.

The J gene is TRBJ2-4, the V gene TRBV6-5; D is uncertain. In germline, CDR1 is MNHEY, CDR2 SVGAGI. The CDR3 length is 13 residues. The V gene lost 6 bases and the J gene lost 0 bases, with 6 bases spanning the gap. The CDR3 is CASRELAKNIQYF. CDR3 bases: TGTGCCAGCAGGGAGCTAGCCAAAAACATTCAGTACTTC.

The chain couples TRBV12-5 to TRBJ2-1, with D unclear. Deletions cut 5 bases from V and 2 bases from J, with 13 bases between. The CDR3 contains 15 residues. Looked up from germline, CDR1 is LGHNT and CDR2 is FRNRAP. CDR3 protein: CASGPQVLAYNEQFF. Here the CDR3 DNA reads TGTGCTAGTGGTCCCCAGGTCCTCGCCTACAATGAGCAGTTCTTC.

The V and J genes are TRBV4-1 and TRBJ2-1, with TRBD2 matching over 14 bases. The CDR3 sequence is 16 residues long. Losses at the gene ends were 2 bases for V and 6 bases for J; bases not matched to a gene: 3. Germline V gene sequence: CDR1 MGHRA, CDR2 YSYEKL. The DNA for the CDR3 is TGCGCCAGCAGCCAAACCGGGACTAGCGGGAGCAATGAGCAGTTCTTC. Its protein is CASSQTGTSGSNEQFF.

The sample holds a few counts of this clone. The rearrangement uses TRBV18 and TRBJ1-2, with D hard to call. The CDR3 is 15 amino acids. Per germline, CDR1 KGHSH and CDR2 LQKENI. Trimming removed 1 base from V and 7 bases from J, with 16 bases in between. Here the CDR3 reads CASSPLNRVEGGYTF. As DNA, the CDR3 is TGTGCCAGCTCACCACTAAACCGGGTGGAGGGTGGCTACACCTTC.

This sequence joins TRBV11-3 and TRBJ1-1; the match to TRBD1 covers 7 bases. CDR3 size: 14 residues. With V trimmed by 2 bases and J by 1 base, 1 base remained unmatched. Germline V gives CDR1 SGHNT, CDR2 YENEEA. The CDR3 nucleotides read TGTGCCAGCAGCTTATCAGGGGGGAACACTGAAGCTTTCTTT. Translated: CASSLSGGNTEAFF. Looking up the rest from reference TRBV11-3 and TRBJ1-1 gives the full variable domain: EAGVVQSPRYKIIEKKQPVAFWCNPISGHNTLYWYLQNLGQGPELLIRYENEEAVDDSQLPKDRFSAERLKGVDSTLKIQPAELGDSAVYLCASSLSGGNTEAFFGQGTRLTVV.

V gene TRBV7-3 combines with J gene TRBJ2-1; D unresolved. Germline CDR1 is SGHTA and CDR2 is FQGTGA. This CDR3 comprises 14 residues. Trimming cost V 6 bases and J 7 bases, with 16 bases left between them. The CDR3 region is CASSKLREPNEQFF. CDR3 bases: TGTGCCAGCAGTAAGCTCCGAGAGCCTAATGAGCAGTTCTTC.

The chain carries TRBV29-1 and TRBJ2-1; unclear D gene. V lost 7 bases to trimming and J lost 6 bases, with 10 bases between them. Looked up from germline, CDR1 is SQVTM and CDR2 is ANQGSEA. The CDR3 covers 11 residues. The CDR3 loop reads CSGSYANEQFF. CDR3 DNA: TGCAGCGGGTCCTACGCCAATGAGCAGTTCTTC.

This clone turned up a few times. The chain has TRBV4-2 and TRBJ1-1, with TRBD1 matching over 9 bases. The CDR3 is 14 residues long. Germline V lookup: CDR1 LGHNA, CDR2 YNFKEQ. Germline trimming cut 3 bases from V and 4 bases from J; bases unmatched to any gene: 3. The CDR3, as DNA: TGTGCCAGCAGCCACGACAGGGGGGCCACTGAAGCTTTCTTT. Its translation: CASSHDRGATEAFF.

This clone was detected once. For the CDR3, the DNA is TGTGCCAGCAGGGAGCGGGAGACGTGGAATGAGCAGTTCTTC. This encodes CASRERETWNEQFF. This chain links TRBV28 with TRBJ2-1; 8 bases line up with TRBD2. CDR1 and CDR2 (germline): MDHEN, SYDVKM. With V trimmed by 6 bases and J by 7 bases, 8 bases remained unmatched. This CDR3 spans 14 amino acids.

The chain recombines TRBV28 with TRBJ1-1; D is possibly TRBD1 (5 bases). The V gene lost 6 bases and the J gene lost 1 base, with 12 bases spanning the gap. The CDR3 is 14 residues long. Looked up from germline, CDR1 is MDHEN and CDR2 is SYDVKM. This CDR3 is CASRPGLGNTEAFF. The CDR3 bases are TGTGCCAGCAGACCGGGACTCGGGAACACTGAAGCTTTCTTT. The whole variable domain, filled in from reference TRBV28 and TRBJ1-1, reads DVKVTQSSRYLVKRTGEKVFLECVQDMDHENMFWYRQDPGLGLRLIYFSYDVKMKEKGDIPEGYSVSREKKERFSLILESASTNQTSMYLCASRPGLGNTEAFFGQGTRLTVV.

The chain uses TRBV5-1 and TRBJ2-5; 8 positions agree with TRBD1. Germline values: CDR1 SGHRS, CDR2 YFSETQ. Unmatched junction bases numbered 0, after V lost 3 bases and J lost 5 bases. The CDR3 is 12 residues long. The CDR3: CASSYRGETQYF. CDR3 nucleotides: TGCGCCAGCAGCTACAGGGGGGAGACCCAGTACTTC.

V gene TRBV19 combines with J gene TRBJ1-1, with TRBD1 identical over 7 bases. CDR1 LNHDA and CDR2 SQIVND come from the germline V gene (reference sequence). J was trimmed by 0 bases and V by 6 bases; bases with no gene match: 7. The CDR3 runs to 15 residues. The CDR3 DNA follows: TGTGCCAGTAGGGCGGGACAGCTACTGAACACTGAAGCTTTCTTT. Translated: CASRAGQLLNTEAFF.